This entry features one TCR beta chain sequence. Authors' methods: By means of reference gene primer amplification, nucleated cell counts were estimated. This table comes from immunoSEQ multiplex PCR, and its TCRdb copy is limited to in-frame clones, with some not included. V and J calls and clone size are those listed in that table; D and trimming were worked out from the DNA. This sample yields hundreds of thousands of clones, of which approximately 91% are seen a single time; more than 5.5% belongs to the top ten. The junction had 9 bases not matched to a gene; V was cut back by 6 bases and J by 8 bases. The CDR3 has 13 residues. Germline V gene lookup returns CDR1 MNHEY and CDR2 SVGAGI. The data derive from a study of blood T cell repertoires in COVID-19. Study overall: COVID-19 samples, acute and convalescent, were from the United States, Italy and Spain. PBMCs, B-cell-depleted T cells, or T cells provided the cDNA or gDNA that made up the material.

This sequence originates from a woman in her 70s with COVID-19, enrolled during active disease. The rearrangement links TRBV6-5 to TRBJ1-2, with 7 positions matching TRBD1. Sequencing used peripheral blood. This CDR3 reads CASSPTGAQGYTF. In DNA, the CDR3 is TGTGCCAGCAGCCCAACAGGGGCACAAGGCTACACCTTC.